This TCR beta chain was identified in a study of T cells in Graves' hyperthyroidism and ophthalmopathy. Exclusion of patients followed from uncontrolled infection, other autoimmune disease, pregnancy or lactation. In making diagnoses, clinical symptoms, serum thyroxine and TRAb, thyroid ultrasound and orbital computed tomography were all used. Study conclusions and caveats: The blood repertoire included most of the expanded thyroid clonotypes above 0.001. Before onset, ophthalmopathy was predicted by the model a median approximately 6.6 months earlier.

J was trimmed by 2 bases and V by 3 bases; bases with no gene match: 7. Germline V CDR1 and CDR2: SGDLS, YYNGEE. The CDR3 extends over 15 amino acids. This clonotype has only a few counts. The antigen is not known. Regions amplified from RNA transcripts were the TCR beta CDR3 regions. TCR CDR3 underwent first-round RT-PCR with the HTBI primer set. TCRdb re-called the multiplex PCR reads with MiXCR, one entry per CDR3 protein. The sample records approximately 700,000 distinct CDR3 sequences, roughly 46% being singletons. The origin of this receptor is an adult man with Graves' disease, either hyperthyroidism or ophthalmopathy (not recorded which). The chain employs TRBV9 and TRBJ2-7; 8 bases agree with TRBD2. The sequencing sample was made of peripheral blood or thyroid tissue (not recorded which). DNA for the CDR3: TGTGCCAGCAGCGCCGGGGGGGCCCCAACCTACGAGCAGTACTTC. It codes for CASSAGGAPTYEQYF.